Following are 5 T cell receptor beta chains from one sample sequenced in a study of T-cell reconstitution after alpha-beta-depleted transplantation in children. Unique molecular identifiers featured in how the TCRbeta library was prepared. TCRdb processed the PCR reads anew with MiXCR; each CDR3 protein has one entry. Of 450,000 to 500,000 distinct CDR3 sequences listed, around 12% are singletons. The specimen was PBMCs from the stem cell graft donor, collected from the stem cell graft. The receptor set was obtained from a human donor who donated a stem cell graft to a child with combined immunodeficiency.

In this sample, this clonotype turned up many times. The chain combines TRBV20-1 with TRBJ2-1, with 8 bases lining up with TRBD2. V shed 0 bases and J 4 bases; nucleotides not matched to a gene: 5. The CDR3 consists of 15 residues. CDR1 DFQATT and CDR2 SNEGSKA come from the germline V gene (reference sequence). CDR3 bases: TGCAGTGCTAGAGAGAGCGGGGGAACTTACAATGAGCAGTTCTTC. Translation: CSARESGGTYNEQFF.

This clonotype has a handful of counts. The chain is built from TRBV5-1 and TRBJ2-3, with D maybe TRBD1 (6 bases). Trimming cost V 2 bases and J 2 bases, with 9 bases left between them. The CDR3 has 14 residues. Germline assignment: CDR1 SGHRS and CDR2 YFSETQ. CDR3 region: CASSFGQPTDTQYF. The CDR3 DNA follows: TGCGCCAGCAGCTTCGGACAGCCCACAGATACGCAGTATTTT. Full variable domain (missing parts from reference TRBV5-1 and TRBJ2-3): KAGVTQTPRYLIKTRGQQVTLSCSPISGHRSVSWYQQTPGQGLQFLFEYFSETQRNKGNFPGRFSGRQFSNSRSEMNVSTLELGDSALYLCASSFGQPTDTQYFGPGTRLTVL.

In its sample, this clonotype was seen many times. J is TRBJ2-5 and V is TRBV12-3 or TRBV12-4; possibly TRBD2 for D (6 bases). The CDR3 runs to 13 residues. Trimming took 7 bases from V and 2 from J, leaving 11 bases between them. CDR3 nucleotides: TGTGCCAGCAATACGGGAGCTCAAGAGACCCAGTACTTC. Protein: CASNTGAQETQYF.

This clonotype was seen many times. The CDR3 protein is CASSFAYEQYF. DNA for the CDR3: TGTGCCAGCAGTTTTGCGTACGAGCAGTACTTC. The chain joins TRBV12-3 or TRBV12-4 to TRBJ2-7; D is undetermined. The CDR3 length is 11 residues. V lost 3 bases and J 4 bases, leaving 4 bases between the germline ends.

This clonotype was detected ten times or more. The V and J genes are TRBV7-9 and TRBJ1-6; unclear D gene. Germline CDR1 SEHNR, CDR2 FQNEAQ (reference sequence). The CDR3 has 14 amino acids. The germline V and J ends were trimmed by 5 bases and 10 bases, with 15 bases remaining between them. The CDR3 protein is CASSPVLSNSPLHF. The CDR3, as DNA: TGTGCCAGCAGCCCTGTTCTCAGCAACTCACCCCTCCACTTT.